This record covers a single T cell receptor (beta chain). This record belongs to a study of blood T cell repertoires in COVID-19. On the study more broadly: The United States, Italy and Spain supplied acute and convalescent COVID-19 samples. PBMCs, B-cell-depleted T cells, or T cells provided the cDNA or gDNA that made up the material.

The authors' processing: Nucleated cell counts were estimated from reference gene primer amplification. The repertoire was sequenced with immunoSEQ multiplex PCR; TCRdb's copy has only in-frame clones and lacks some. From that table come the V and J calls and clone size; the DNA was used to work out D and trimming. The table has 120,000 to 150,000 clones, roughly four fifths seen once. Sample: peripheral blood. This receptor was identified in a human donor with acute or convalescent COVID-19. The donor label of this sample is uncertain.

This CDR3 reads CASSQRTGIDYGYTF. The CDR3 DNA follows: TGCGCCAGCAGCCAGAGGACAGGGATAGATTATGGCTACACCTTC. The chain employs TRBV4-1 and TRBJ1-2, with 8 nucleotides matching TRBD1. The CDR3 contains 15 residues. CDR1 and CDR2 (germline): MGHRA, YSYEKL. Losses at the gene ends were 3 bases for V and 5 bases for J; bases not matched to a gene: 8.